This T cell receptor beta chain was observed in a study of cytomegalovirus exposure and HLA in healthy donors. Regarding the study as a whole: A few CMV-associated chains were confirmed in vitro to be specific for CMV antigens. The authors listed 150 to 200 TCR beta chains as cytomegalovirus-associated.

Measured with immunoSEQ multiplex PCR; TCRdb has only the in-frame clones, and not every one. The top ten clones hold about 12% of a sample with tens of thousands of clones, roughly 83% of them seen once. With respect to this clone: Its antigen remains unidentified.

The germline V gene has CDR1 SGHVS and CDR2 FNYEAQ. The CDR3 spans 16 residues. V gave up 0 bases and J gave up 6 bases, with 15 bases separating them. The rearrangement uses TRBV7-6 and TRBJ1-3; TRBD1 might be the D (6 bases). The sequenced sample consisted of PBMCs. This TCR was recovered from a woman between 18 and 30 years old in good health and CMV-seropositive. CDR3 loop: CASSLAAGDGVNTIYF. The CDR3 nucleotides are TGTGCCAGCAGCTTAGCGGCAGGGGATGGGGTAAACACCATATATTTT.